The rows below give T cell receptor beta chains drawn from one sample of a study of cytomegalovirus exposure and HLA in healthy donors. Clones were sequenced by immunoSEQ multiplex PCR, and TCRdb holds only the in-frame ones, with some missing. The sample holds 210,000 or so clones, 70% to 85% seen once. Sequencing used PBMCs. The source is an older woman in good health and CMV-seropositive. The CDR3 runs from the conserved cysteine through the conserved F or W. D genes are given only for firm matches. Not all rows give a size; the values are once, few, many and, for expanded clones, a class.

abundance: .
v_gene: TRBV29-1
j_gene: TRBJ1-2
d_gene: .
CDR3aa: CSVEDQSSYGYTF
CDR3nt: TGCAGCGTTGAAGATCAATCCAGCTATGGCTACACCTTC

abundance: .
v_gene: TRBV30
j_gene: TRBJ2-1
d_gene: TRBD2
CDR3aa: CAWSVGRGGRNEQFF
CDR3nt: TGTGCCTGGAGTGTAGGGCGGGGGGGTAGAAATGAGCAGTTCTTC

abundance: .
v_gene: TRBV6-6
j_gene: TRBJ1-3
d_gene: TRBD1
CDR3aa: CASRTSTGSGNTIYF
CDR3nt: TGTGCCAGCAGGACCTCGACAGGGTCTGGAAACACCATATATTTT

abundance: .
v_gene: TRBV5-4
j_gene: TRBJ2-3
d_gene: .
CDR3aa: CASSRTQTDTQYF
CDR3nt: TGTGCCAGCAGCCGGACTCAAACAGATACGCAGTATTTT

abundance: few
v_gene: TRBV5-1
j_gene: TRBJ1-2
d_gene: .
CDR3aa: CASSVQGGDGYTF
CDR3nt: TGCGCCAGCAGTGTACAGGGCGGCGATGGCTACACCTTC

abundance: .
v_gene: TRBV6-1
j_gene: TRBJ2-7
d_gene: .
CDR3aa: CASSESGTDEQYF
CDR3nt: TGTGCCAGCAGTGAATCGGGAACCGACGAGCAGTACTTC

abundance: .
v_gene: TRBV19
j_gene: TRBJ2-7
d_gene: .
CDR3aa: CASSMGQTPPYEQYF
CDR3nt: TGTGCCAGTAGTATGGGGCAGACCCCTCCCTACGAGCAGTACTTC

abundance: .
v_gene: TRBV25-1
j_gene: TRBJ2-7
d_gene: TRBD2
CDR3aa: CASSEATSGGAAHEQYF
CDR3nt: TGTGCCAGCAGTGAGGCGACTAGCGGGGGGGCCGCTCACGAGCAGTACTTC

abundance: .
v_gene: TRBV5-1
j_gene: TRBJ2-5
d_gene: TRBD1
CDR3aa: CASSPSRQGSGETQYF
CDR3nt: TGCGCCAGCAGCCCCTCCCGACAGGGTTCGGGCGAGACCCAGTACTTC

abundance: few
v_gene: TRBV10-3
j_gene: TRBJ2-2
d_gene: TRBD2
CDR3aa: CAISENWGLAGAPGELFF
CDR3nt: TGTGCCATCAGTGAGAATTGGGGACTAGCGGGAGCCCCCGGGGAGCTGTTTTTT

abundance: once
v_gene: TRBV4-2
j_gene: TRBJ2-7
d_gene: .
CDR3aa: CASSQDRQGGYGQYF
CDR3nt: TGTGCCAGCAGCCAAGATAGGCAGGGGGGCTACGGGCAGTACTTC

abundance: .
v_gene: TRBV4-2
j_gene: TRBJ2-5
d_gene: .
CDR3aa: CASSQSGQETQYF
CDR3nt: TGTGCCAGCAGCCAAAGCGGGCAAGAGACCCAGTACTTC

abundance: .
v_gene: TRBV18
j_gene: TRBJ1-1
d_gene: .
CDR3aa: CASSGAWENTEAFF
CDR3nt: TGTGCCAGCTCTGGGGCGTGGGAGAACACTGAAGCTTTCTTT

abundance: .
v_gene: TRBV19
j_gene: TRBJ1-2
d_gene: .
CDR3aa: CASSTPGNYGYTF
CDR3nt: TGTGCCAGTAGTACCCCAGGGAACTATGGCTACACCTTC

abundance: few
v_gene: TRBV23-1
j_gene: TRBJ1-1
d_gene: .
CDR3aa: CASRGGKKGTEAFF
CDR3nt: TGCGCCAGCAGGGGCGGGAAGAAGGGGACTGAAGCTTTCTTT

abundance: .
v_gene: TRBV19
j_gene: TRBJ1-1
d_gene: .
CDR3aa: CASSMHSMDTEAFF
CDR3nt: TGTGCCAGTAGTATGCACTCCATGGACACTGAAGCTTTCTTT

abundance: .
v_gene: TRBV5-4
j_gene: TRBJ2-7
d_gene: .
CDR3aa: CASSFSPDEQYF
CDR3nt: TGTGCCAGCAGCTTTAGTCCGGACGAGCAGTACTTC

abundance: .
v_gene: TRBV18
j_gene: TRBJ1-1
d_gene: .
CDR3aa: CASSTGELMNTEAFF
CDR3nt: TGTGCCAGCTCGACCGGGGAATTGATGAACACTGAAGCTTTCTTT

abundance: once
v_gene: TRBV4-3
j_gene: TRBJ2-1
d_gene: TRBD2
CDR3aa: CASSQAGGSSYNEQFF
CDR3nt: TGCGCCAGCAGCCAAGCGGGGGGGAGCTCCTACAATGAGCAGTTCTTC

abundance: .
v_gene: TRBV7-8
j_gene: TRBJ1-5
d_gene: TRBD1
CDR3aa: CASSLSSGGAYQPQHF
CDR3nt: TGTGCCAGCAGCTTAAGCTCAGGGGGCGCTTACCAGCCCCAGCATTTT

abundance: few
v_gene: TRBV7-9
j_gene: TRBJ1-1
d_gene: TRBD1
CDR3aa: CASSLGGQGATEAFF
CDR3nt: TGTGCCAGCAGCTTAGGGGGACAGGGGGCAACTGAAGCTTTCTTT

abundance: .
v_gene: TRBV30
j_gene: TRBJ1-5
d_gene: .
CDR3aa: CAWSTGRQPQHF
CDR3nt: TGTGCCTGGAGTACAGGTAGACAGCCCCAGCATTTT

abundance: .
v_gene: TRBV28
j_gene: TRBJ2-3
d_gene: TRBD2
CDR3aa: CASSRRLAGVADTQYF
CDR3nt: TGTGCCAGCAGTCGCCGGCTAGCGGGGGTCGCAGATACGCAGTATTTT

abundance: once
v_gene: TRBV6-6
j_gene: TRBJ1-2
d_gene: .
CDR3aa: CASSYGGADPYGYTF
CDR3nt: TGTGCCAGCAGTTACGGGGGGGCAGACCCCTATGGCTACACCTTC

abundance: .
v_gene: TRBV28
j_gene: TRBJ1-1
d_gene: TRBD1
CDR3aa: CASSSYRGAFF
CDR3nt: TGTGCCAGCAGCTCATACAGGGGAGCTTTCTTT

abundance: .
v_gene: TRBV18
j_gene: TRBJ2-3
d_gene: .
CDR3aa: CASSPLARTDTQYF
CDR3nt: TGTGCCAGCTCACCCCTAGCGAGGACAGATACGCAGTATTTT

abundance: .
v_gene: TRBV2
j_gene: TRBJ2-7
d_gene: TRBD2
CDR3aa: CASRYGLAGGYEQYF
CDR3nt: TGTGCCAGCAGGTATGGACTAGCGGGAGGATACGAGCAGTACTTC

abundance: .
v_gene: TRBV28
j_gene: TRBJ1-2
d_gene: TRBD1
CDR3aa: CASRSRQGGSGYTF
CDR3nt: TGTGCCAGCAGGTCACGACAGGGGGGGTCTGGCTACACCTTC

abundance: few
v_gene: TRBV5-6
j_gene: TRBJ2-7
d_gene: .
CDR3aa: CASSLFTGNYEQYF
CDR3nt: TGTGCCAGCAGCTTGTTCACAGGGAACTACGAGCAGTACTTC

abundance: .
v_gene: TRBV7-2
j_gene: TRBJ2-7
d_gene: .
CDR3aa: CASSLVGAGSYEQYF
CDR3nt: TGTGCCAGCAGCTTAGTGGGGGCAGGATCCTACGAGCAGTACTTC

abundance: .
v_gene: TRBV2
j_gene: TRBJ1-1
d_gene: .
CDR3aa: CASSVETGTEAFF
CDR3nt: TGTGCCAGCAGTGTAGAGACGGGGACTGAAGCTTTCTTT

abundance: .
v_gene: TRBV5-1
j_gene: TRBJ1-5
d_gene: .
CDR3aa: CASFCWVREGSSQPQHF
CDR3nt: TGCGCCAGCTTCTGTTGGGTGCGGGAGGGTAGTAGTCAGCCCCAGCATTTT

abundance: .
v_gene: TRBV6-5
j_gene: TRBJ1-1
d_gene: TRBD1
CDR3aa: CASSFDRGGSTEAFF
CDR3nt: TGTGCCAGCAGCTTCGACAGGGGAGGAAGCACTGAAGCTTTCTTT

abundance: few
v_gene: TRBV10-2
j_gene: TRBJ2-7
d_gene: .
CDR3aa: CASSEIPLNYEQYF
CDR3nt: TGCGCCAGCAGTGAGATTCCACTCAACTACGAGCAGTACTTC

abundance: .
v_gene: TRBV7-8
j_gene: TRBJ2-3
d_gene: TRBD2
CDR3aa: CATQGTSGGLLTDTQYF
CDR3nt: TGTGCCACCCAAGGGACTAGCGGGGGGTTACTCACAGATACGCAGTATTTT

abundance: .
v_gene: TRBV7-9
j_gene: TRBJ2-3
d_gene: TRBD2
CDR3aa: CASSLSGAGGTDTQYF
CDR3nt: TGTGCCAGCAGCTTATCTGGAGCGGGGGGCACAGATACGCAGTATTTT

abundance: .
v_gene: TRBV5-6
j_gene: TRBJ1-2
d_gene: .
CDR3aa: CASSQTDYGYTF
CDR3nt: TGTGCCAGCAGTCAGACAGATTATGGCTACACCTTC

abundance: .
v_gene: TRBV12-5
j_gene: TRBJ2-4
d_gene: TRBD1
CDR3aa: CASGAGTGTAIAKNIQYF
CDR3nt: TGTGCTAGTGGGGCCGGGACAGGGACTGCAATAGCCAAAAACATTCAGTACTTC

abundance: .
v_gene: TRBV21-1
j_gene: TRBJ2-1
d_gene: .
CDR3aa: CASSKALRRGSSYNEQFF
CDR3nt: TGTGCCAGCAGCAAAGCGCTACGGCGGGGGAGCTCCTACAATGAGCAGTTCTTC

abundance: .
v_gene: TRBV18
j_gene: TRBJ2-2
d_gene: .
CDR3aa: CASSDSTGELFF
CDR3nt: TGTGCCAGCTCGGACAGTACCGGGGAGCTGTTTTTT

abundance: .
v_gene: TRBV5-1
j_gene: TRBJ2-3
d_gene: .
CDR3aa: CASSPSLPTDTQYF
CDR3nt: TGCGCCAGCAGCCCGAGCCTTCCCACAGATACGCAGTATTTT

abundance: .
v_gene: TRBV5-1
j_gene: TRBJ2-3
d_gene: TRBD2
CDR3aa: CASSLNSGGAGDTQYF
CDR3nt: TGCGCCAGCAGCCTAAATAGCGGGGGGGCCGGAGATACGCAGTATTTT

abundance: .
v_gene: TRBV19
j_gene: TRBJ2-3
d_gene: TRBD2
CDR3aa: CASSPLPTSGTTDTQYF
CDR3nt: TGTGCCAGTAGCCCCTTACCGACTAGCGGGACCACAGATACGCAGTATTTT

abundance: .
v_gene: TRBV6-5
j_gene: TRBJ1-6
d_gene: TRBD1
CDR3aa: CASSRDSNSPLHF
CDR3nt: TGTGCCAGCAGTCGGGACAGTAATTCACCCCTCCACTTT

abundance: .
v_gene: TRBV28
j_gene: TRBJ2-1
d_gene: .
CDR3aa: CASSLDPRRGGYNEQFF
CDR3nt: TGTGCCAGCAGTTTAGACCCCCGGAGAGGGGGTTACAATGAGCAGTTCTTC

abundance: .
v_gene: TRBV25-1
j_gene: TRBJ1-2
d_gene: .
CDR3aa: CASMRYGYGYTF
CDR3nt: TGTGCCAGCATGAGGTACGGCTATGGCTACACCTTC

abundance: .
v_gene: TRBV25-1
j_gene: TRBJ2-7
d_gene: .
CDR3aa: CASSEYSWTDYEQYF
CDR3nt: TGTGCCAGCAGTGAATATAGTTGGACAGACTACGAGCAGTACTTC

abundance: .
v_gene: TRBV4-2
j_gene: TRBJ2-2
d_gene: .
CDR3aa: CASSHRGPGNVGELFF
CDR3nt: TGTGCCAGCAGCCATAGGGGTCCAGGGAACGTCGGGGAGCTGTTTTTT

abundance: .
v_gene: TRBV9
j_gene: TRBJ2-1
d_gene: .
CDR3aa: CASSVAGTGIAGTYNEQFF
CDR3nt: TGTGCCAGCAGCGTAGCCGGGACAGGGATAGCGGGGACTTACAATGAGCAGTTCTTC

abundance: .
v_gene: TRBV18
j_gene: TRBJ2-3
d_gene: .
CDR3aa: CASSPRGGTSTDTQYF
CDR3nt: TGTGCCAGCTCACCGCGGGGCGGAACTAGCACAGATACGCAGTATTTT